This paragraph covers one TCR beta chain sequence. What it binds is not known. Trimming took 6 bases from V and 4 from J; bases not matched to a gene: 8. This CDR3 region has 15 residues. The germline V gene encodes CDR1 SGHTA and CDR2 FQGNSA. Amplified TCR beta CDR3 regions derived from RNA transcripts. The TCR CDR3 was amplified in a first-round RT-PCR using the HTBI primer set. TCRdb itself ran the multiplex PCR reads through MiXCR, one entry per CDR3 protein. The sample contains about 560,000 distinct CDR3 sequences, approximately 16% of which appear only once. This specimen belongs to a study of T cells in Graves' hyperthyroidism and ophthalmopathy. Study-level points and caveats: The model foresaw ophthalmopathy a median approximately 6.1 months prior to onset. Most expanded thyroid clonotypes above 0.001 recurred in blood.

Diagnoses used clinical symptoms, serum thyroxine and TRAb, thyroid ultrasound and orbital computed tomography. From approximately 9.1 ml of fresh peripheral blood, PBMCs were isolated. This clonotype was sampled from a woman younger than 35 with Graves' hyperthyroidism. The chain is built from TRBV7-2 and TRBJ2-3; 9 nucleotides agree with TRBD2. What was sequenced was blood. The CDR3 loop reads CASRLTGLAPDTQYF. The CDR3 coding sequence is TGTGCCAGCAGACTAACGGGACTAGCACCAGATACGCAGTATTTT.